The 9 T cell receptor beta chains listed next were all sequenced from one sample in a study of blood T cell repertoires in COVID-19. Clones were sequenced by immunoSEQ multiplex PCR, and TCRdb holds only the in-frame ones, with some missing. The table lists 400,000 to 450,000 clones, around 88% of them singletons, with around 13% in the top ten. The sample taken for sequencing was peripheral blood. Source of these receptors: a woman aged 50 to 60 with COVID-19, enrolled during active disease.

The gene calls are TRBV6-5 and TRBJ2-7; TRBD2 agrees at 8 bases. V trimming: 11 bases; J trimming: 4 bases; junction bases outside the gene matches: 7. CDR3 length equals 12 residues. Germline loops: CDR1 MNHEY, CDR2 SVGAGI. The CDR3 DNA is TGTGCCGCGCGGCTAGCGGGTTACGAGCAGTACTTC. Amino acids: CAARLAGYEQYF.

This rearrangement joins TRBV3-1 (or the pseudogene TRBV3-2) to TRBJ2-7; 8 nucleotides line up with TRBD1. J gave up 6 bases and V 0 bases, and 10 bases lay outside the gene matches. This CDR3 has 16 amino acids. Germline lookup yields CDR1 LGHDT and CDR2 YNNKEL (reference sequence). Written as DNA, the CDR3 is TGTGCCAGCAGCCAAGAACGTGGACAGGGTCCGGGCGAGCAGTACTTC. Translated: CASSQERGQGPGEQYF.

A few counts support this clone. The chain recombines TRBV28 with TRBJ1-3; D not resolved. The CDR3 runs 13 residues. In germline, CDR1 is MDHEN, CDR2 SYDVKM. V shed 5 bases and J shed 4 bases, with 9 bases lying between them. The CDR3 DNA sequence: TGTGCCAGCAGTCCCCCGGGGGGAAACACCATATATTTT. It codes for CASSPPGGNTIYF.

This chain joins TRBV2 and TRBJ1-3; D remains ambiguous. The V end was cut by 0 bases, the J end by 3 bases, with 12 bases between. The CDR3 runs 16 residues. CDR1 is SNHLY, CDR2 FYNNEI, per germline. This chain's CDR3 is CASSEAAPGFGNTIYF. The CDR3 nucleotides are TGTGCCAGCAGTGAAGCGGCACCGGGGTTTGGAAACACCATATATTTT.

This clone appeared a single time. V is TRBV11-1 and J is TRBJ1-2; 10 bases are a match to TRBD1. The CDR3 spans 15 residues. Germline-derived CDR1 and CDR2 are SGHAT and FQDESV (reference sequence). After removal of 5 bases from V and 7 bases from J, the junction contained 10 bases not matched to a gene. This CDR3 reads CASSQRTGGLGGYTF. The CDR3 DNA reads as TGTGCCAGCAGCCAGCGGACAGGGGGATTAGGTGGCTACACCTTC.

The chain recombines TRBV12-3 or TRBV12-4 with TRBJ1-1; D not certain. CDR3 length equals 13 residues. Trimming cost V 7 bases and J 4 bases, with 13 bases left between them. CDR3 in amino acids: CASTSTILTEAFF. DNA of the CDR3: TGTGCCAGCACCTCGACAATCCTCACTGAAGCTTTCTTT.

This chain links TRBV30 with TRBJ2-1; tentative D call: TRBD2 (5 bases). With 4 bases removed from V and 0 bases from J, the gap between germline ends came to 13 bases. The CDR3 length is 15 residues. The germline CDR1 and CDR2 sequences are GTSNPN and SVGIG (reference sequence). Here the CDR3 reads CAWTSGLSSYNEQFF. The CDR3 region has the DNA TGTGCCTGGACCTCCGGACTTAGCTCCTACAATGAGCAGTTCTTC.

DNA for the CDR3: TGTGCCAGCAGCCCGGGACTCTCGAGCTCTGGAAACACCATATATTTT. This translates into CASSPGLSSSGNTIYF. V and J are TRBV7-2 and TRBJ1-3; TRBD1 is a possible D gene (5 bases). Between the trimmed V and J ends, which lost 5 bases and 0 bases, there was a span of 14 bases. Per germline, CDR1 SGHTA and CDR2 FQGNSA. CDR3 length: 16 amino acids.

The V and J genes are TRBV19 and TRBJ2-4; 7 nucleotides line up with TRBD1. This CDR3 spans 12 amino acids. CDR1 and CDR2 from the germline V gene are LNHDA and SQIVND (reference sequence). The J segment lost 12 bases and the V segment lost 6 bases, leaving 8 bases of the junction unmatched. Here the CDR3 reads CASSSLWDSQYF. For the CDR3, the DNA is TGTGCCAGTAGCTCCCTGTGGGACAGTCAGTACTTC.